These T cell receptor beta chains were read from a single sample in a study of T cells in Graves' hyperthyroidism and ophthalmopathy. TCRdb used MiXCR to reprocess the multiplex PCR reads, holding one entry per CDR3 protein. The sample gives some 250,000 distinct CDR3 sequences, more than 12% of which show up once; about 14% is in the top ten. The sequenced sample consisted of blood. These TCRs come from a middle-aged woman with Graves' hyperthyroidism that later progressed to Graves' ophthalmopathy. Each CDR3 is given with its conserved first and last residue. A D gene is named only where the DNA matches it firmly. Clone size appears in some rows only: once, few, many, or a class for an expanded clone.

V	D	size	J	CDR3	DNA
TRBV5-1	-	many	TRBJ1-5	CASSLGAGGQPQHF	TGCGCCAGCAGCTTGGGCGCGGGAGGACAGCCCCAGCATTTT
TRBV12-3/TRBV12-4	-	many	TRBJ2-3	CASTITRTGTQYF	TGTGCCAGCACCATAACAAGGACCGGTACGCAGTATTTT
TRBV2	-	many	TRBJ2-7	CASTWATYEQYF	TGTGCCAGCACCTGGGCCACCTACGAGCAGTACTTC
TRBV9	-	many	TRBJ2-1	CASSVRADTSNEQFF	TGTGCCAGCAGCGTTCGGGCAGACACATCTAATGAGCAGTTCTTC
TRBV6-5	-	many	TRBJ2-7	CASSYSGLQTYEQYF	TGTGCCAGCAGTTACTCGGGACTTCAAACCTACGAGCAGTACTTC
TRBV28	TRBD2	-	TRBJ2-1	CASSFPGLAGTGNEQFF	TGTGCCAGCAGTTTCCCCGGGCTAGCGGGAACGGGTAATGAGCAGTTCTTC
TRBV20-1	-	many	TRBJ1-1	CSAKTTNTEAFF	TGCAGTGCTAAAACAACAAACACTGAAGCTTTCTTT
TRBV28	-	many	TRBJ2-7	CASSHPAGSPYEQYF	TGTGCCAGCAGCCACCCGGCAGGGAGCCCCTACGAGCAGTACTTC
TRBV3-1	TRBD2	-	TRBJ2-4	CASSPGLAGVLKNIQYF	TGTGCCAGCAGCCCGGGACTAGCGGGAGTTCTAAAAAACATTCAGTACTTC
TRBV19	-	-	TRBJ1-5	CASNRASGTPGNQPQHF	TGTGCCAGTAATCGGGCCTCGGGGACTCCGGGGAATCAGCCCCAGCATTTT
TRBV12-3/TRBV12-4	-	many	TRBJ2-2	CASSSGHLNTGELFF	TGTGCCAGCAGTTCTGGACACCTGAACACCGGGGAGCTGTTTTTT
TRBV6-2/TRBV6-3	-	many	TRBJ2-2	CASSYSWENGELFF	TGTGCCAGCAGTTACTCATGGGAGAACGGGGAGCTGTTTTTT
TRBV6-2/TRBV6-3	-	many	TRBJ1-1	CASSSNARGTEAFF	TGTGCCAGCAGCTCCAATGCCCGTGGTACTGAAGCTTTCTTT
TRBV27	-	many	TRBJ1-1	CASRNIRDTHYANTEAFF	TGTGCCAGCAGAAATATCCGGGACACTCACTATGCGAACACTGAAGCTTTCTTT
TRBV20-1	-	many	TRBJ2-7	CSALGRQNEQYF	TGCAGTGCCCTGGGACGGCAGAACGAGCAGTACTTC
TRBV12-3/TRBV12-4	-	-	TRBJ1-3	CASRIQGSGNTIYF	TGTGCCAGCAGAATTCAGGGATCTGGAAACACCATATATTTT
TRBV29-1	-	-	TRBJ1-1	CSAGGWGPPSTDAFF	TGCAGCGCTGGGGGTTGGGGCCCACCAAGCACTGATGCTTTCTTT
TRBV3-1	TRBD2	once	TRBJ2-3	CASSQDVAGVTDTQYF	TGTGCCAGCAGCCAAGATGTAGCGGGAGTGACAGATACGCAGTATTTT
TRBV12-3/TRBV12-4	-	many	TRBJ2-1	CASTLLGSYNEQFF	TGTGCCAGCACTCTCTTAGGGTCCTACAATGAGCAGTTCTTC
TRBV7-7	TRBD2	many	TRBJ2-1	CASSLAGASYNEQFF	TGTGCTAGCAGCCTAGCGGGTGCCTCATACAATGAGCAGTTCTTC
TRBV7-9	TRBD1	-	TRBJ2-5	CASSPGQGAEQETQYF	TGTGCCAGCAGCCCGGGACAGGGGGCTGAACAAGAGACCCAATACTTC
TRBV9	TRBD1	few	TRBJ1-1	CASSPPGGEGYTEAFF	TGTGCCAGCAGCCCACCAGGGGGCGAAGGGTACACTGAAGCTTTCTTT
TRBV2	-	many	TRBJ2-3	CASSAGGGTQYF	TGTGCCAGCAGTGCCGGAGGGGGTACGCAGTATTTT
TRBV24-1	TRBD1	many	TRBJ2-2	CATLPGQGTGELFF	TGTGCCACCCTACCGGGACAGGGGACCGGGGAGCTGTTTTTT
TRBV19	-	few	TRBJ2-3	CASSTLVDTQYF	TGTGCCAGTAGTACCTTGGTAGATACGCAGTATTTT
TRBV11-2	-	-	TRBJ1-1	CASSLQGKTEAFF	TGTGCCAGCAGCTTACAGGGGAAGACTGAAGCTTTCTTT
TRBV18	-	many	TRBJ2-3	CASSTNPASTDTQYF	TGTGCCAGCTCCACCAACCCCGCTAGCACAGATACGCAGTATTTT
TRBV2	-	many	TRBJ2-1	CASGESNEQFF	TGTGCCAGCGGGGAAAGCAATGAGCAGTTCTTC
TRBV20-1	TRBD2	-	TRBJ2-7	CSAPGTNSGSYEQYF	TGCAGTGCTCCTGGAACGAATAGCGGGAGCTACGAGCAGTACTTC
TRBV2	-	-	TRBJ2-1	CASATTGTFRNEQFF	TGTGCCAGCGCAACTACAGGGACGTTTCGGAATGAGCAGTTCTTC
TRBV7-3	-	many	TRBJ2-7	CASSSMGGISYEQYF	TGTGCCAGCAGCTCGATGGGGGGTATCTCCTACGAGCAGTACTTC
TRBV2	TRBD2	-	TRBJ2-7	CASRVAGGSSYEQYF	TGTGCCAGCAGGGTAGCGGGAGGGAGCTCCTACGAGCAGTACTTC
TRBV12-3/TRBV12-4	-	many	TRBJ1-5	CASRFRDGSNQPQHF	TGTGCCAGCAGATTCAGGGACGGTAGCAATCAGCCCCAGCATTTT
TRBV5-1	TRBD2	-	TRBJ2-5	CASSETPWGGETQYF	TGCGCCAGCAGCGAAACCCCTTGGGGGGGGGAGACCCAGTACTTC
TRBV20-1	TRBD2	-	TRBJ2-5	CSASPLAGALRYF	TGCAGTGCTAGTCCCCTAGCGGGAGCTTTAAGGTACTTC
TRBV3-1	-	-	TRBJ2-1	CASSPRRGFDNEQFF	TGTGCCAGCAGCCCCAGGAGGGGCTTCGACAATGAGCAGTTCTTC
TRBV5-1	-	many	TRBJ1-1	CASSYSGPPTTEAFF	TGCGCCAGCAGCTACTCAGGTCCTCCCACCACTGAAGCTTTCTTT
TRBV3-1	-	many	TRBJ2-7	CASSQALVRLPYEQYF	TGTGCCAGCAGCCAAGCTCTCGTGCGCCTCCCCTACGAGCAGTACTTC
TRBV5-1	-	many	TRBJ1-4	CASSLFTDDEKLFF	TGCGCCAGCAGCTTATTTACCGACGATGAAAAACTGTTTTTT
TRBV28	-	-	TRBJ2-7	CASSTSDLPYEQYF	TGTGCCAGCAGTACTAGTGATCTCCCCTACGAGCAGTACTTC
TRBV14	-	few	TRBJ2-1	CASSHHVFAHSSYNEQFF	TGTGCCAGCAGCCACCACGTGTTTGCTCATAGCTCCTACAATGAGCAGTTCTTC
TRBV11-2	-	-	TRBJ2-7	CASRKVRGGSSYEQYF	TGTGCCAGCAGGAAGGTACGGGGCGGCAGCTCCTACGAGCAGTACTTC
TRBV13	-	-	TRBJ2-7	CASSSNLGGAYEQYF	TGTGCCAGCAGCTCGAACTTAGGGGGGGCCTACGAGCAGTACTTC
TRBV9	-	-	TRBJ1-2	CASSPGGGLGYGYTF	TGTGCCAGCAGCCCCGGGGGGGGGCTCGGCTATGGCTACACCTTC
TRBV6-6	-	many	TRBJ2-7	CASSYGTSSSYEQYF	TGTGCCAGCAGTTACGGGACTTCCAGCTCCTACGAGCAGTACTTC
TRBV5-1	-	few	TRBJ2-7	CASSPEGRGPYYEQYF	TGCGCCAGCAGCCCAGAAGGCCGCGGCCCCTACTACGAGCAGTACTTC
TRBV15	-	-	TRBJ2-2	CATSRDLSGLNTGELFF	TGTGCCACCAGCAGAGATTTGAGCGGATTAAACACCGGGGAGCTGTTTTTT
TRBV4-1	-	-	TRBJ2-1	CASSQEWGVRYNEQFF	TGCGCCAGCAGCCAAGAATGGGGAGTGAGGTACAATGAGCAGTTCTTC